These 24 T cell receptor beta chains came from one sample sequenced in a study of Graves' ophthalmopathy and Graves' hyperthyroidism. The authors amplified TCR beta CDR3 regions, and they did so from RNA transcripts for repertoire sequencing. Following a first-round RT-PCR that used HTBI primers, a second-round multiplex PCR was carried out. From the multiplex PCR reads, TCRdb called clonotypes with MiXCR, one entry per CDR3 protein. The data show roughly 500,000 distinct CDR3 sequences, around 14% seen once. What was sequenced was blood. These receptors came from a woman in her twenties or thirties with Graves' ophthalmopathy.

This clonotype was seen repeatedly, ten times or more. V and J are TRBV2 and TRBJ2-7; 7 bases are shared with TRBD2. The ends lost 6 bases at V and 6 bases at J; junction bases unmatched: 2. The CDR3 length is 11 residues. The germline V gene has CDR1 SNHLY and CDR2 FYNNEI. The CDR3 sequence is CASSPGGEQYF. For the CDR3, the DNA is TGTGCCAGCAGCCCGGGGGGCGAGCAGTACTTC. Supplemented by reference TRBV2 and TRBJ2-7, the full variable domain reads EPEVTQTPSHQVTQMGQEVILRCVPISNHLYFYWYRQILGQKVEFLVSFYNNEISEKSEIFDDQFSVERPDGSNFTLKIRSTKLEDSAMYFCASSPGGEQYFGPGTRLTVT.

The chain couples TRBV15 to TRBJ2-2; 11 bases line up with TRBD1. V trimming: 0 bases; J trimming: 7 bases; junction bases outside the gene matches: 13. This CDR3 has 19 amino acids. CDR1 is LNHNV and CDR2 is YYDKDF in the germline V gene (reference sequence). CDR3 residues: CATSRDELRDRGGNGELFF. The CDR3 DNA reads TGTGCCACCAGCAGAGACGAACTCCGGGACAGGGGGGGGAACGGGGAGCTGTTTTTT.

The J gene is TRBJ1-1, the V gene TRBV18, with 7 bases identical to TRBD1. CDR3 length equals 14 residues. V shed 6 bases, J shed 2 bases, and the junction held 6 bases outside the gene matches. In germline, CDR1 is KGHSH, CDR2 LQKENI. The DNA for the CDR3 is TGTGCCAGCTCGCGCACAGGGGATAACACTGAAGCTTTCTTT. It specifies CASSRTGDNTEAFF.

The chain carries TRBV10-2 and TRBJ1-1, with a tentative D call TRBD1 (6 bases). CDR1 WSHSY and CDR2 SAAADI come from the germline V gene. V shed 7 bases and J shed 3 bases, with 9 bases lying between them. This CDR3 spans 12 amino acids. The CDR3 sequence: CASTGQYTEAFF. CDR3 in DNA: TGCGCCAGCACTGGACAGTACACTGAAGCTTTCTTT.

This clonotype appeared many times. In this CDR3 the conserved last residue, phenylalanine or tryptophan, is missing, so a read error is likely. The chain joins TRBV11-2 to TRBJ1-5; no firm D call. Trimming took 2 bases from V and 5 from J, leaving 13 bases between them. The CDR3 consists of 15 residues. Germline CDR1 is SGHAT and CDR2 is FQNNGV. The CDR3 here is CASSLTEIGDQPQHL. The DNA for the CDR3 is TGTGCCAGCAGCTTAACAGAGATCGGGGATCAGCCCCAGCATCTT.

This clonotype was observed many times. The J gene is TRBJ1-5, the V gene TRBV6-1; D remains ambiguous. The CDR3 length is 16 residues. Germline loops: CDR1 MNHNS, CDR2 SASEGT. Between the trimmed V and J ends, which lost 3 bases and 1 base, there was a span of 13 bases. DNA for the CDR3: TGTGCCAGCAGTGATGGGATGGGCCCCAGCAATCAGCCCCAGCATTTT. This translates into CASSDGMGPSNQPQHF.

This clonotype appeared many times. The V and J genes are TRBV6-1 and TRBJ2-7, with TRBD1 as a possible D gene (5 bases). This CDR3 is built from 14 residues. Germline CDR1 is MNHNS and CDR2 is SASEGT. Trimming took off 3 bases at V and 3 bases at J, with 12 bases between the two ends. The CDR3 DNA follows: TGTGCCAGCAGTGACACAGGCAGGAGCTACGAGCAGTACTTC. Its translation is CASSDTGRSYEQYF.

This clonotype was observed a handful of times. This chain links TRBV19 with TRBJ2-7, with 9 bases identical to TRBD1. V was clipped by 8 bases and J by 6 bases; unmatched bases: 14. The CDR3 sequence is 15 residues long. Looked up from germline, CDR1 is LNHDA and CDR2 is SQIVND (reference sequence). The CDR3 DNA sequence: TGTGCCAGTTCCCCTCAGGACAGGGGCGTCCTCGAGCAGTACTTC. Its translation: CASSPQDRGVLEQYF.

Many counts were recorded for this clonotype. The DNA for the CDR3 is TGTGCCAGTAGTATCATCCCGTCTGGGATTTACGAGCAGTACTTC. Translation: CASSIIPSGIYEQYF. The rearrangement links TRBV19 to TRBJ2-7; no firm D call. The germline V and J ends were trimmed by 3 bases and 4 bases, with 16 bases remaining between them. Germline V lookup: CDR1 LNHDA, CDR2 SQIVND (reference sequence). The CDR3 is 15 residues long.

This clonotype came up many times. V usage is TRBV27 and J usage is TRBJ2-5, with 13 positions matching TRBD2. With 4 bases clipped from V and 4 bases from J, the junction kept 6 bases outside the gene matches. Germline V gene sequence: CDR1 MNHEY, CDR2 SMNVEV (reference sequence). This CDR3 comprises 16 residues. The CDR3 region is CASSSPRLAGGETQYF. DNA for the CDR3: TGTGCCAGCAGTTCCCCCCGACTAGCGGGAGGAGAGACCCAGTACTTC.

In this sample, this clonotype turned up many times. The chain combines TRBV5-8 with TRBJ1-3; perhaps TRBD1 as D (6 bases). The CDR3 is 15 amino acids. Germline V lookup: CDR1 SGHTS, CDR2 YDEGEE. V lost 3 bases to trimming and J lost 4 bases, with 14 bases between them. CDR3 region: CASSSLRGRGNTIYF. The CDR3 DNA sequence: TGTGCCAGCAGCTCCCTCCGGGGGCGCGGAAACACCATATATTTT.

This clonotype was counted ten times or more. The V call is TRBV12-3 or TRBV12-4, the J call TRBJ1-3; D unclear. With 7 bases removed from V and 0 bases from J, the gap between germline ends came to 4 bases. The CDR3 totals 12 residues. CDR3 coding DNA: TGTGCCAGCAAGGACTCTGGAAACACCATATATTTT. Amino acids: CASKDSGNTIYF.

This clonotype was detected many times. The gene calls are TRBV28 and TRBJ2-7; D remains ambiguous. Trimming removed 6 bases at V and 2 bases at J, with 17 bases between. CDR3 length: 15 residues. Germline assignment: CDR1 MDHEN and CDR2 SYDVKM. This chain's CDR3 is CASRSTDGPPYEQYF. The CDR3 DNA sequence: TGTGCCAGCAGGTCTACGGACGGACCCCCCTACGAGCAGTACTTC.

This clonotype has only a few counts. The chain has TRBV12-3 or TRBV12-4 and TRBJ2-5, with TRBD1 as a possible D gene (5 bases). The CDR3 contains 14 residues. V was cut by 2 bases and J by 5 bases, with 12 bases left in between. This CDR3 reads CASSLQGLSETQYF. For the CDR3, the DNA is TGTGCCAGCAGTTTACAGGGCCTGAGCGAGACCCAGTACTTC.

The count of this clonotype is one. This CDR3 reads CASSSTADGYTF. The CDR3 region has the DNA TGTGCCAGCAGTTCGACGGCGGATGGCTACACCTTC. The chain has TRBV27 and TRBJ1-2; no clear D. The V end lost 4 bases, the J end lost 6 bases, and 9 bases lay between the germline ends. CDR1 is MNHEY and CDR2 is SMNVEV in the germline V gene (reference sequence). This CDR3 is 12 amino acids long.

The chain combines TRBV6-1 with TRBJ1-1; D call uncertain. This CDR3 is built from 14 residues. Trimming cost V 7 bases and J 5 bases, with 17 bases left between them. Per the germline V gene, CDR1 is MNHNS and CDR2 is SASEGT. CDR3 loop: CASNRGGEHTEAFF. DNA for the CDR3: TGTGCCAGCAACCGCGGCGGGGAGCATACTGAAGCTTTCTTT.

In its sample, this clonotype was seen many times. The chain has TRBV6-1 and TRBJ2-7, with TRBD2 identical over 9 bases. The CDR3 covers 14 residues. Trimming at V came to 3 bases and at J to 1 base, leaving 1 base not matched to a gene. Germline V lookup: CDR1 MNHNS, CDR2 SASEGT. The CDR3 is CASSDSGSSYEQYF. For the CDR3, the DNA is TGTGCCAGCAGTGATAGCGGGAGTTCCTACGAGCAGTACTTC.

Ten or more counts support this clonotype. The gene calls are TRBV2 and TRBJ2-5; no clear D. Trimming removed 6 bases at V and 4 bases at J, with 9 bases between. CDR1 and CDR2 from the germline V gene are SNHLY and FYNNEI. The CDR3 runs to 12 residues. The CDR3 spells CASSSDLETQYF. CDR3 DNA sequence: TGTGCCAGCAGCAGCGATCTAGAGACCCAGTACTTC.

This rearrangement joins TRBV18 to TRBJ1-1; no clear D. CDR1 and CDR2 from the germline V gene are KGHSH and LQKENI. The CDR3 spans 13 residues. Trimming removed 0 bases at V and 5 bases at J, with 7 bases between. CDR3 region: CASSPPGLTEAFF. DNA for the CDR3: TGTGCCAGCTCACCACCAGGGCTTACTGAAGCTTTCTTT.

This clonotype showed up many times. The CDR3, as DNA: TGTGCCAGCAGTCGAGGGACAGGGTCTTCCCTTCTGCGCGGGGCCAACGTCCTGACTTTC. Encoded protein: CASSRGTGSSLLRGANVLTF. The rearrangement joins TRBV6-2 or TRBV6-3 to TRBJ2-6; 9 bases line up with TRBD1. Germline-derived CDR1 and CDR2 are MNHEY and SVGEGT. V lost 5 bases and J lost 4; bases outside the gene matches: 18. The CDR3 runs to 20 residues.

With regard to this clonotype: Since no conserved phenylalanine or tryptophan closes the CDR3, a read error is the likely cause. The rearrangement links TRBV18 to TRBJ2-5; either TRBD1 or TRBD2 may fit D (5 bases each). CDR1 is KGHSH, CDR2 LQKENI, per germline. The CDR3 consists of 14 residues. V was cut by 1 base and J by 5 bases, with 11 bases left in between. The CDR3 DNA reads TGTGCCAGCTCACCACAGGGGCGCGGGGAGACCCAGTACCTC. This codes for CASSPQGRGETQYL.

Ten or more counts support this clonotype. The chain links TRBV30 to TRBJ2-2; the D is unclear. This CDR3 comprises 13 residues. Germline CDR1 reads GTSNPN; CDR2 reads SVGIG (reference sequence). V was pared by 3 bases and J by 5 bases, with 10 bases between. The CDR3 bases are TGTGCCTGGAGCTCCATGTGGACCGGGGAGCTGTTTTTT. It encodes CAWSSMWTGELFF.

This clonotype was seen a handful of times. The chain combines TRBV27 with TRBJ2-7; 7 positions agree with TRBD1. Trimming at V came to 0 bases and at J to 6 bases, leaving 8 bases not matched to a gene. This CDR3 is 15 amino acids long. The germline V gene encodes CDR1 MNHEY and CDR2 SMNVEV (reference sequence). The CDR3 bases are TGTGCCAGCAGTTTATCGCAGGGACAGTCTCCCGAGCAGTACTTC. Translation gives CASSLSQGQSPEQYF.

In this sample, this clonotype turned up many times. The chain is built from TRBV14 and TRBJ2-7, with TRBD2 identical over 12 bases. CDR3 size: 14 residues. Germline-derived CDR1 and CDR2 are SGHDN and FVKESK. V lost 6 bases to trimming and J lost 6 bases; unmatched junction nucleotides: 6. The CDR3 coding sequence is TGTGCCAGCAGATCGACTAGCGGGAGCCTCGAGCAGTACTTC. Translating gives CASRSTSGSLEQYF.